Following are 6 T cell receptor beta chains from one sample sequenced in a study of shared clonotypes between healthy human individuals. Clones were read by immunoSEQ multiplex PCR, and TCRdb kept only the in-frame ones, dropping some. The sample includes millions of clones, 90% to 95% of them seen just once. Input material: naive CD4+ T cells sorted from blood. The subset here: CD45RA+ positively selected. Receptor source: a man aged 18-30 years in good health.

V is TRBV7-8 and J is TRBJ2-2; 11 bases fit TRBD1. The CDR3 covers 15 residues. CDR1 is SGHVS and CDR2 is FQNEAQ in the germline V gene. V shed 5 bases, J shed 7 bases, and the junction held 6 bases outside the gene matches. The CDR3 here is CASSPDRGLVGELFF. CDR3 DNA sequence: TGTGCCAGCAGCCCGGACAGGGGGCTTGTCGGGGAGCTGTTTTTT. The full variable domain, its missing parts supplied by reference TRBV7-8 and TRBJ2-2, is GAGVSQSPRYKVAKRGQDVALRCDPISGHVSLFWYQQALGQGPEFLTYFQNEAQLDKSGLPSDRFFAERPEGSVSTLKIQRTQQEDSAVYLCASSPDRGLVGELFFGEGSRLTVL.

V and J are TRBV7-9 and TRBJ1-5; 9 nucleotides agree with TRBD1. Germline V gene sequence: CDR1 SEHNR, CDR2 FQNEAQ (reference sequence). The CDR3 extends over 16 amino acids. Germline trimming cut 5 bases from V and 3 bases from J; bases unmatched to any gene: 8. The chain's CDR3 is CASSHAGQGFNQPQHF. CDR3 nucleotides: TGTGCCAGCAGCCACGCGGGACAGGGTTTCAATCAGCCCCAGCATTTT.

V and J are TRBV6-1 and TRBJ2-7; TRBD1 might be the D (6 bases). The CDR3 has 15 amino acids. In germline, CDR1 is MNHNS, CDR2 SASEGT. V was pared by 0 bases and J by 2 bases, with 11 bases between. CDR3 nucleotides: TGTGCCAGCAGTGAAGCCTCTGGACAGACCTACGAGCAGTACTTC. Its translation is CASSEASGQTYEQYF.

CDR3 DNA sequence: TGTGCCAGCCACGACGTTCTCAGACTAGCGGGTTATAATGAGCAGTTCTTC. Translation: CASHDVLRLAGYNEQFF. This sequence joins TRBV5-4 and TRBJ2-1, with 10 bases lining up with TRBD2. Germline values: CDR1 SGHNT, CDR2 YYREEE (reference sequence). CDR3 length: 17 amino acids. The V gene end was trimmed by 7 bases and the J gene end by 7 bases; junction bases not matched to a gene: 17.

This clone showed up just once. The chain carries TRBV30 and TRBJ2-6; D ambiguous. V lost 0 bases, J lost 0 bases, and 6 bases lay in between. The germline CDR1 and CDR2 sequences are GTSNPN and SVGIG (reference sequence). CDR3 length: 15 residues. The CDR3 nucleotides read TGTGCCTGGAGTGTTCGACCCTCTGGGGCCAACGTCCTGACTTTC. This translates into CAWSVRPSGANVLTF.

This clone was detected only a few times. The V and J genes are TRBV5-1 and TRBJ1-5; D not resolved. CDR3 length equals 13 residues. With 3 bases removed from V and 2 bases from J, the gap between germline ends came to 6 bases. Germline V CDR1 and CDR2: SGHRS, YFSETQ. CDR3 in DNA: TGCGCCAGCAGCTACGGGGGCAATCAGCCCCAGCATTTT. Amino acids: CASSYGGNQPQHF.